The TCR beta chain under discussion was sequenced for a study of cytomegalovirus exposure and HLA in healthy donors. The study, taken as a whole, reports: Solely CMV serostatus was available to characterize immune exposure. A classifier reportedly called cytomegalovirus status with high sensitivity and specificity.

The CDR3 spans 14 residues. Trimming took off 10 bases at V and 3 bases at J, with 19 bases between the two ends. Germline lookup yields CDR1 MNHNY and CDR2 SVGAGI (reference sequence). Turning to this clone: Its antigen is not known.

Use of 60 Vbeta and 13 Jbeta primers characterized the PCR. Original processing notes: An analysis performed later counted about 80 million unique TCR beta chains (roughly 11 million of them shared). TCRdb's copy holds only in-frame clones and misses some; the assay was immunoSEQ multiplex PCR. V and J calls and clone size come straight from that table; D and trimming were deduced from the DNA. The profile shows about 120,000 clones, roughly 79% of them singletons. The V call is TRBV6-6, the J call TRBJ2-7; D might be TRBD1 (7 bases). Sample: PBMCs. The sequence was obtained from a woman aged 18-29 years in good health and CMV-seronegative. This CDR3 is CATRQGGSVYEQYF. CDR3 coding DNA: TGTGCCACCCGCCAGGGGGGTAGCGTCTACGAGCAGTACTTC.